One sample yielded the 26 T cell receptor beta chains listed below, sequenced in a study of CD8+ T cells in alopecia areata. Extracted RNA was reverse transcribed, and the resulting cDNA served as sequencing template. The assay was immunoSEQ multiplex PCR, and TCRdb's table has in-frame clones only and misses some. The sample lists around 140,000 clones, about nine tenths occurring once. The sample here was CD8+ T cells sorted from blood, taken at week 0. The receptors derive from a human donor with alopecia areata.

The chain uses TRBV27 and TRBJ2-4, with D possibly matching TRBD1 (5 bases). The CDR3 extends over 14 amino acids. Between the trimmed V and J ends, which lost 6 bases and 2 bases, there was a span of 11 bases. Germline V gives CDR1 MNHEY, CDR2 SMNVEV (reference sequence). CDR3 nucleotides: TGTGCCAGCAGAGTCAGGGTTACCAAAAACATTCAGTACTTC. It is translated as CASRVRVTKNIQYF.

The chain is built from TRBV6-6 and TRBJ2-5; weak D call: TRBD1 (5 bases). Germline CDR1 reads MNHNY; CDR2 reads SVGAGI (reference sequence). Deletions cut 2 bases from V and 5 bases from J, with 12 bases between. The CDR3 spans 14 residues. The CDR3 sequence: CASSYVQGDETQYF. The CDR3 bases are TGTGCCAGCAGTTACGTCCAGGGTGATGAGACCCAGTACTTC.

The chain employs TRBV25-1 and TRBJ1-1; no firm D call. Deletions cut 4 bases from V and 7 bases from J, with 7 bases between. CDR3 length: 11 amino acids. CDR1 and CDR2 from the germline V gene are MGHDK and SYGVNS. CDR3: CASSVDFEAFF. As DNA, the CDR3 is TGTGCCAGCAGTGTGGACTTTGAAGCTTTCTTT. The full variable domain, rest sourced from reference TRBV25-1 and TRBJ1-1, is EADIYQTPRYLVIGTGKKITLECSQTMGHDKMYWYQQDPGMELHLIHYSYGVNSTEKGDLSSESTVSRIRTEHFPLTLESARPSHTSQYLCASSVDFEAFFGQGTRLTVV.

This clone was found once. The chain joins TRBV9 to TRBJ1-1, with D unclear. The CDR3 covers 13 residues. Looked up from germline, CDR1 is SGDLS and CDR2 is YYNGEE. V dropped 4 bases and J dropped 1 base, with 8 bases sitting between them. The CDR3 reads CASSPRANTEAFF. The CDR3 coding sequence is TGTGCCAGCAGCCCCCGGGCGAACACTGAAGCTTTCTTT.

This clone came up once. V and J are TRBV18 and TRBJ2-7; D possibly corresponds to TRBD1 (5 bases). Germline CDR1 and CDR2: KGHSH and LQKENI. The length of the CDR3 is 16 residues. The germline V and J ends were trimmed by 4 bases and 0 bases, with 16 bases remaining between them. The CDR3 region has the DNA TGTGCCAGCTCACAACCCCCTTGGGGCAGCTCCTACGAGCAGTACTTC. Its protein product is CASSQPPWGSSYEQYF.

This clone was seen once. V and J are TRBV7-4 and TRBJ2-3; D tentatively reads TRBD1 or TRBD2 (5 bases each). The V end was cut by 4 bases, the J end by 7 bases, with 21 bases between. Germline values: CDR1 SGHVT, CDR2 SQSDAQ. CDR3 size: 16 residues. The CDR3 loop is CASSSRDLPHPNTQYF. The DNA for the CDR3 is TGTGCCAGCAGCTCAAGGGACCTTCCCCACCCGAATACGCAGTATTTT.

The chain joins TRBV6-1 to TRBJ2-1; no clear D. Germline CDR1 MNHNS, CDR2 SASEGT. The germline V and J ends were trimmed by 3 bases and 3 bases, with 15 bases remaining between them. The CDR3 loop spans 16 amino acids. CDR3 in amino acids: CASSESELQIYNEQFF. CDR3 DNA sequence: TGTGCCAGCAGTGAGTCAGAACTCCAAATCTACAATGAGCAGTTCTTC.

This chain links TRBV2 with TRBJ2-7; D gene ambiguous. Germline lookup yields CDR1 SNHLY and CDR2 FYNNEI. The CDR3 is 11 amino acids. V dropped 7 bases and J dropped 3 bases, with 7 bases sitting between them. The DNA for the CDR3 is TGTGCCAGCATCTCCGGCTACGAGCAGTACTTC. Translated: CASISGYEQYF.

There are a few counts of this clone. The V gene is TRBV29-1, the J gene TRBJ2-1; 11 nucleotides line up with TRBD2. Germline loops: CDR1 SQVTM, CDR2 ANQGSEA. The CDR3 extends over 13 amino acids. V was pared by 7 bases and J by 7 bases, with 6 bases of the junction left unmatched. The CDR3 DNA reads as TGCAGCGGGGGCCCTAGCGGGGGGAATGAGCAGTTCTTC. Translation gives CSGGPSGGNEQFF.

The rearrangement joins TRBV7-9 to TRBJ2-7, with 11 positions matching TRBD2. Per germline, CDR1 SEHNR and CDR2 FQNEAQ (reference sequence). This CDR3 has 15 amino acids. J lost 3 bases, V lost 5 bases, and 6 bases had no gene match. The DNA for the CDR3 is TGTGCCAGCAGCCCCGCCGGGACTAGCGGCTACGAGCAGTACTTC. This sequence encodes CASSPAGTSGYEQYF.

The chain is built from TRBV9 and TRBJ2-7, with D possibly TRBD2 on 5 matching bases. The V and J ends lost 0 bases and 2 bases respectively, with 12 bases between them. The CDR3 spans 15 residues. Germline V gives CDR1 SGDLS, CDR2 YYNGEE. The CDR3 DNA reads as TGTGCCAGCAGCGTAGCCGCGGGTAGGACCTACGAGCAGTACTTC. Its translation: CASSVAAGRTYEQYF.

This sequence joins TRBV2 and TRBJ2-3; 7 nucleotides align to TRBD2. The CDR3 runs 15 residues. Germline trimming cut 7 bases from V and 3 bases from J; bases unmatched to any gene: 10. Germline V lookup: CDR1 SNHLY, CDR2 FYNNEI. The CDR3 DNA reads as TGTGCCAGCATTCGAACGGCGGGGGATACAGATACGCAGTATTTT. Encoded protein: CASIRTAGDTDTQYF.

The V call is TRBV5-1, the J call TRBJ2-1; 7 nucleotides agree with TRBD1. The CDR3 is made up of 15 amino acids. Germline-derived CDR1 and CDR2 are SGHRS and YFSETQ. V shed 0 bases and J 15 bases; nucleotides not matched to a gene: 15. CDR3 region: CASSLGLTGMDLRFF. In DNA, the CDR3 is TGCGCCAGCAGCTTGGGCTTGACAGGGATGGACCTTAGGTTCTTC.

The chain is built from TRBV5-1 and TRBJ2-7; D unclear. CDR1 is SGHRS and CDR2 is YFSETQ in the germline V gene. The CDR3 is 15 amino acids. V dropped 3 bases and J dropped 7 bases, with 20 bases sitting between them. This chain's CDR3 is CASSSLGLSLGEQYF. The DNA for the CDR3 is TGCGCCAGCAGCTCCCTGGGTCTCAGTCTGGGGGAGCAGTACTTC.

The rearrangement uses TRBV7-9 and TRBJ2-3; TRBD1 matches 12 bases. Germline CDR1 reads SEHNR; CDR2 reads FQNEAQ (reference sequence). The CDR3 has 19 amino acids. V shed 5 bases, J shed 2 bases, and the junction held 14 bases outside the gene matches. CDR3: CASSRRDRGHLEPTDTQYF. The CDR3 DNA follows: TGTGCCAGCAGCCGCCGGGACAGGGGGCACCTCGAGCCCACAGATACGCAGTATTTT.

This chain uses TRBV4-1 with TRBJ2-7; the D call may be TRBD1 or TRBD2 (6 bases each). The length of the CDR3 is 14 residues. V dropped 2 bases and J dropped 2 bases, with 10 bases sitting between them. The germline V gene has CDR1 MGHRA and CDR2 YSYEKL. Written as DNA, the CDR3 is TGCGCCAGCAGCCAATGGGGGGCGGCCTACGAGCAGTACTTC. It translates to CASSQWGAAYEQYF.

Remarks on this clone: The identical CDR3 is also encoded by other nucleotide sequences in the sample. V and J are TRBV27 and TRBJ2-7; no reliable D call. V lost 0 bases to trimming and J lost 0 bases, with 9 bases between them. The CDR3 runs to 15 residues. Per germline, CDR1 MNHEY and CDR2 SMNVEV (reference sequence). For the CDR3, the DNA is TGTGCCAGCAGTTTATCGGGTTTAGGCTCCTACGAGCAGTACTTC. Protein product: CASSLSGLGSYEQYF.

The V and J genes are TRBV2 and TRBJ2-2; weak D call: TRBD2 (5 bases). From germline, CDR1 is SNHLY and CDR2 FYNNEI. The CDR3 is 16 residues long. Trimming shortened V by 0 bases and J by 5 bases, and 13 bases separated the two germline ends. The chain's CDR3 is CASSEADFRGTGELFF. The CDR3 region has the DNA TGTGCCAGCAGTGAAGCTGACTTTAGAGGGACCGGGGAGCTGTTTTTT.

The chain links TRBV4-2 to TRBJ2-1, with TRBD2 matching 15 bases. CDR1 LGHNA and CDR2 YNFKEQ come from the germline V gene. The CDR3 is made up of 15 amino acids. J gave up 8 bases and V 6 bases, and 5 bases lay outside the gene matches. CDR3 region: CASRGTSGRPDEQFF. The CDR3 DNA follows: TGTGCCAGCAGAGGGACTAGCGGGAGGCCCGATGAGCAGTTCTTC.

The rearrangement joins TRBV18 to TRBJ2-2; D unresolved. The CDR3 covers 13 residues. Trimming cost V 2 bases and J 3 bases, with 4 bases left between them. From germline, CDR1 is KGHSH and CDR2 LQKENI. The CDR3 loop is CASSPKYTGELFF. CDR3 in DNA: TGTGCCAGCTCACCAAAGTACACCGGGGAGCTGTTTTTT.

The CDR3 is CAASLRAAWNTEAFF. In nucleotides, the CDR3 is TGTGCCGCCTCGTTGAGGGCAGCCTGGAACACTGAAGCTTTCTTT. The chain has TRBV6-1 and TRBJ1-1; D gene ambiguous. V was pared by 11 bases and J by 1 base, with 20 bases between. This CDR3 spans 15 amino acids. In germline, CDR1 is MNHNS, CDR2 SASEGT.

The DNA of the CDR3 is TGTGCCAGCAGCCCCTCAGGGAACACTGAAGCTTTCTTT. It is translated as CASSPSGNTEAFF. The rearrangement joins TRBV7-6 to TRBJ1-1; no reliable D call. V was clipped by 5 bases and J by 1 base, with 8 bases between them. Germline CDR1 SGHVS, CDR2 FNYEAQ. The CDR3 loop spans 13 amino acids. Together with reference TRBV7-6 and TRBJ1-1, the CDR3 gives the full variable domain: GAGVSQSPRYKVTKRGQDVALRCDPISGHVSLYWYRQALGQGPEFLTYFNYEAQQDKSGLPNDRFSAERPEGSISTLTIQRTEQRDSAMYRCASSPSGNTEAFFGQGTRLTVV.

This chain joins TRBV2 and TRBJ2-3, with D perhaps TRBD1 or TRBD2 (5 bases each). The germline V gene encodes CDR1 SNHLY and CDR2 FYNNEI. The CDR3 loop spans 15 amino acids. The CDR3 nucleotides are TGTGCTCACCTAGAGATCGAATTGGGGGCAGATACGCAGTATTTT. It translates to CAHLEIELGADTQYF. The complete variable domain, with remaining parts taken from reference TRBV2 and TRBJ2-3, reads EPEVTQTPSHQVTQMGQEVILRCVPISNHLYFYWYRQILGQKVEFLVSFYNNEISEKSEIFDDQFSVERPDGSNFTLKIRSTKLEDSAMYFCAHLEIELGADTQYFGPGTRLTVL.

Note on this clone: Distinct nucleotide sequences in the sample also encode this CDR3. The rearrangement links TRBV5-1 to TRBJ2-7, with 10 bases fitting TRBD1. V trimming: 0 bases; J trimming: 4 bases; junction bases outside the gene matches: 4. Germline lookup yields CDR1 SGHRS and CDR2 YFSETQ. CDR3 length: 15 amino acids. The CDR3 here is CASSLGQGARYEQYF. As DNA, the CDR3 is TGCGCCAGCAGCTTGGGACAGGGGGCTCGATACGAGCAGTACTTC.

The genes are TRBV29-1 and TRBJ2-7, with D maybe TRBD1 (6 bases). The germline gives CDR1 SQVTM, CDR2 ANQGSEA. Trimming cost V 7 bases and J 4 bases, with 14 bases left between them. The CDR3 has 12 amino acids. CDR3 DNA sequence: TGCAGCGCTAGGGACACTGGGTACGAGCAGTACTTC. It specifies CSARDTGYEQYF.

This sequence joins TRBV5-1 and TRBJ2-7; D gene unclear. The CDR3 has 19 amino acids. Germline-derived CDR1 and CDR2 are SGHRS and YFSETQ. V was cut by 3 bases and J by 2 bases, with 27 bases left in between. In DNA, the CDR3 is TGCGCCAGCAGCTCCCCCCCGTCCCCCCTGACACGAGCCACCTACGAGCAGTACTTC. Its translation: CASSSPPSPLTRATYEQYF.